The 26 T cell receptor beta chains below were found in one sample sequenced in a study of CXCR3-negative and CXCR3-positive naive CD8 T cells. UMI-labeled 5' RACE yielded the TRB cDNA libraries. Reanalyzing the 5' RACE reads, TCRdb keeps one entry per CDR3 protein, without DNA. This listing includes 35,000 to 55,000 distinct CDR3 sequences. The specimen sequenced was naive CXCR3- CD8+ T cells from blood. This sample's subset: CD45RO-CCR7+CD27+CD95- naive CD8+ T cells lacking CXCR3 (TNR3-). The receptors come from a human donor in good health. Some clones in this sample may be carry-over from other donors' samples.

CDR3 residues: CASSPAGGYYEQYF. This chain connects TRBV14 to TRBJ2-7; without DNA, the TCRdb call of TRBD1 cannot be checked. This CDR3 region has 14 residues. CDR1 and CDR2 from the germline V gene are SGHDN and FVKESK.

The chain links TRBV10-3 to TRBJ2-3. There are 15 residues in the CDR3. Looked up from germline, CDR1 is ENHRY and CDR2 is SYGVKD. CDR3 residues: CAISERHGGTDTQYF.

This chain joins TRBV4-3 and TRBJ2-2; TCRdb designates TRBD1, a call that cannot be tested without DNA. Germline lookup yields CDR1 LGHNA and CDR2 YSLEER. There are 16 residues in the CDR3. The CDR3 spells CASSQEVTGITGELFF.

This sequence joins TRBV6-1 and TRBJ2-1; TCRdb returns TRBD2, unconfirmable since there is no DNA. Germline CDR1 MNHNS, CDR2 SASEGT. The CDR3 totals 15 residues. The CDR3 sequence is CASSEASGGVNEQFF.

The chain employs TRBV28 and TRBJ2-7; TCRdb's assignment of TRBD1 cannot be checked, as there is no DNA. Germline CDR1 reads MDHEN; CDR2 reads SYDVKM. The CDR3 has 13 amino acids. The CDR3 sequence: CASSLGGGYEQYF. The variable domain in full, completed from reference TRBV28 and TRBJ2-7, reads DVKVTQSSRYLVKRTGEKVFLECVQDMDHENMFWYRQDPGLGLRLIYFSYDVKMKEKGDIPEGYSVSREKKERFSLILESASTNQTSMYLCASSLGGGYEQYFGPGTRLTVT.

The V call is TRBV28, the J call TRBJ2-7; TCRdb gives TRBD1 as the D gene, but with no DNA this cannot be confirmed. This CDR3 comprises 16 residues. From germline, CDR1 is MDHEN and CDR2 SYDVKM. The CDR3 loop reads CASSFGRGRGAYEQYF.

The chain carries TRBV28 and TRBJ2-1; TCRdb names TRBD2, which stays unverified in the absence of DNA. The CDR3 is 15 residues long. In germline, CDR1 is MDHEN, CDR2 SYDVKM. CDR3 sequence: CASSPRDYTYNEQFF.

The rearrangement joins TRBV6-4 to TRBJ1-1. Germline V gene sequence: CDR1 MRHNA, CDR2 SNTAGT. The CDR3 sequence is 13 residues long. CDR3 sequence: CASSDSPDLKAFF.

The V gene is TRBV15, the J gene TRBJ1-1; the TCRdb call, TRBD1, lacks DNA for checking. The length of the CDR3 is 13 residues. Looked up from germline, CDR1 is LNHNV and CDR2 is YYDKDF (reference sequence). CDR3: CATSPGKDTEAFF.

J is TRBJ2-2 and V is TRBV29-1; TCRdb designates TRBD1, a call that cannot be tested without DNA. The germline V gene encodes CDR1 SQVTM and CDR2 ANQGSEA. The CDR3 is 11 amino acids. CDR3: CSIRGTGELFF.

The chain combines TRBV5-1 with TRBJ2-3; the D call from TCRdb, TRBD2, cannot be confirmed without DNA. The CDR3 sequence is 17 residues long. The germline CDR1 and CDR2 sequences are SGHRS and YFSETQ. This CDR3 is CASSPQGLPRITDTQYF.

The rearrangement links TRBV29-1 to TRBJ1-1; TCRdb calls TRBD1, which cannot be checked without DNA. This CDR3 spans 16 amino acids. Germline lookup yields CDR1 SQVTM and CDR2 ANQGSEA. CDR3: CSVEVESRGGNTEAFF.

The rearrangement links TRBV7-9 to TRBJ2-2. The CDR3 contains 12 residues. Germline V gene sequence: CDR1 SEHNR, CDR2 FQNEAQ (reference sequence). This chain's CDR3 is CASSFTAGELFF.

CDR3 sequence: CASSQVVTDSNTGELFF. V usage is TRBV4-2 and J usage is TRBJ2-2; the D call from TCRdb, TRBD1, cannot be confirmed without DNA. The CDR3 consists of 17 residues. Germline V gives CDR1 LGHNA, CDR2 YNFKEQ.

The chain is built from TRBV5-1 and TRBJ2-1; TCRdb outputs TRBD1, but without DNA this stays unchecked. There are 15 residues in the CDR3. CDR1 is SGHRS, CDR2 YFSETQ, per germline. CDR3 loop: CASSLEWDRNNEQFF.

V usage is TRBV25-1 and J usage is TRBJ2-2. This CDR3 comprises 14 residues. Germline-derived CDR1 and CDR2 are MGHDK and SYGVNS. The chain's CDR3 is CASSKVSNTGELFF.

The chain links TRBV29-1 to TRBJ2-7; TCRdb names TRBD1, which stays unverified in the absence of DNA. CDR1 and CDR2 (germline): SQVTM, ANQGSEA. This CDR3 has 13 residues. The CDR3: CSVGDSDSYEQYF.

V usage is TRBV10-3 and J usage is TRBJ1-2; TCRdb indicates TRBD1, and absent DNA this call remains unverified. Germline loops: CDR1 ENHRY, CDR2 SYGVKD. This CDR3 has 16 amino acids. CDR3: CAITIDQTTGSSGYTF.

The chain employs TRBV10-3 and TRBJ2-1. Per the germline V gene, CDR1 is ENHRY and CDR2 is SYGVKD. The CDR3 spans 14 residues. The chain's CDR3 is CAIGEGGPYNEQFF.

This clonotype is identified as medium-sized from frequency. The chain has TRBV6-2 or TRBV6-3 and TRBJ2-7; TCRdb's D call of TRBD2 is untestable without DNA. From germline, CDR1 is MNHEY and CDR2 SVGEGT. The CDR3 spans 15 residues. The CDR3: CASSYPSGETYEQYF.

The chain employs TRBV25-1 and TRBJ1-3; TCRdb's D call of TRBD1 is untestable without DNA. Germline CDR1 and CDR2: MGHDK and SYGVNS. The CDR3 length is 17 residues. The CDR3 is CASSEPGQAYSGNTIYF.

This chain uses TRBV28 with TRBJ1-1. Looked up from germline, CDR1 is MDHEN and CDR2 is SYDVKM. CDR3 length: 13 amino acids. CDR3 amino acids: CASSRGPLTEAFF.

The rearrangement joins TRBV28 to TRBJ2-3; the TCRdb D gene call, TRBD2, has no DNA to confirm it. Germline CDR1 reads MDHEN; CDR2 reads SYDVKM. This CDR3 has 12 residues. CDR3 in amino acids: CASSGRSDTQYF.

This chain uses TRBV6-2 or TRBV6-3 with TRBJ1-1; TCRdb gives TRBD1 as the D gene, but with no DNA this cannot be confirmed. Germline-derived CDR1 and CDR2 are MNHEY and SVGEGT. This CDR3 spans 14 amino acids. The CDR3 reads CASTPGGYEDEAFF.

This CDR3 reads CSVETDTYGYTF. The genes are TRBV29-1 and TRBJ1-2. The germline V gene has CDR1 SQVTM and CDR2 ANQGSEA. The CDR3 covers 12 residues. The variable domain in full, completed from reference TRBV29-1 and TRBJ1-2, reads SAVISQKPSRDICQRGTSLTIQCQVDSQVTMMFWYRQQPGQSLTLIATANQGSEATYESGFVIDKFPISRPNLTFSTLTVSNMSPEDSSIYLCSVETDTYGYTFGSGTRLTVV.

The rearrangement links TRBV5-1 to TRBJ2-7; TCRdb's D call of TRBD2 is untestable without DNA. The germline V gene has CDR1 SGHRS and CDR2 YFSETQ. This CDR3 is built from 14 residues. The CDR3 sequence is CASSFRGLDFEQYF.